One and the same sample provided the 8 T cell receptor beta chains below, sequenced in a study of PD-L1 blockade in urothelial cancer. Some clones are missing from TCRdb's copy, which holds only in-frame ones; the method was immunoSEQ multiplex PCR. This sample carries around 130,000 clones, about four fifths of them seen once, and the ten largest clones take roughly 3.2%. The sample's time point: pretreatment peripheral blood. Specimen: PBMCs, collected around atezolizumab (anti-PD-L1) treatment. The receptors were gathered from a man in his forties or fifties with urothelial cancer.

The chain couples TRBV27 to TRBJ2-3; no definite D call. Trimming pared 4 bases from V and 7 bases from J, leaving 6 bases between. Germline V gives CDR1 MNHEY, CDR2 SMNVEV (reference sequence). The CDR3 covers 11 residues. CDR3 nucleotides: TGTGCCAGCAGTTCAGAATATACGCAGTATTTT. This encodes CASSSEYTQYF.

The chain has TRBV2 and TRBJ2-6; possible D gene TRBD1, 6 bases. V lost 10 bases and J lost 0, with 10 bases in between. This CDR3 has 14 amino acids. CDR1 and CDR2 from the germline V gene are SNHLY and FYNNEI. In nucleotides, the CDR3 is TGTGCCAACGGACAGCCCTCTGGGGCCAACGTCCTGACTTTC. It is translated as CANGQPSGANVLTF.

CDR3 protein: CASSLVGGWENTEAFF. CDR3 bases: TGTGCCAGCAGCTTAGTTGGGGGCTGGGAGAACACTGAAGCTTTCTTT. The V and J genes are TRBV11-2 and TRBJ1-1; D may be TRBD1 (6 bases). V dropped 1 base and J dropped 1 base, with 13 bases sitting between them. The germline V gene has CDR1 SGHAT and CDR2 FQNNGV. The length of the CDR3 is 16 residues.

For the CDR3, the DNA is TGTGCCAGCCTGCCGGACAGGGACGGGCAGCCCCAGCATTTT. It specifies CASLPDRDGQPQHF. The chain links TRBV7-8 to TRBJ1-5, with 8 bases lining up with TRBD1. CDR3 length: 14 residues. Germline assignment: CDR1 SGHVS and CDR2 FQNEAQ. V gave up 8 bases and J gave up 7 bases; unmatched junction bases: 10.

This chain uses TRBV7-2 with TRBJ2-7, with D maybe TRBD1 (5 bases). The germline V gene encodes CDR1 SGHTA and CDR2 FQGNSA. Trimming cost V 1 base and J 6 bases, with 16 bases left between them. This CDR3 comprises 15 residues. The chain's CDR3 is CASSLETGYLGEQYF. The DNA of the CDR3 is TGTGCCAGCAGCTTAGAAACAGGTTATTTGGGCGAGCAGTACTTC.

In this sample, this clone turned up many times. The CDR3 DNA reads as TGTGCCAGCAGTTTTGGGCCAGGGCTATACACTGAAGCTTTCTTT. Its translation is CASSFGPGLYTEAFF. This rearrangement joins TRBV28 to TRBJ1-1, with D tentatively TRBD1 (5 bases). CDR3 size: 15 residues. Trimming stripped 3 bases from V and 3 bases from J, with 14 bases between. Germline V gene sequence: CDR1 MDHEN, CDR2 SYDVKM.

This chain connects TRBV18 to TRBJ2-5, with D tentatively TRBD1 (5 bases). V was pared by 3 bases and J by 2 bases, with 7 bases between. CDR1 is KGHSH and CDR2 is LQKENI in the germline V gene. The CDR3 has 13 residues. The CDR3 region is CASSPTGQETQYF. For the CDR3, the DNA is TGTGCCAGCTCACCCACAGGACAAGAGACCCAGTACTTC. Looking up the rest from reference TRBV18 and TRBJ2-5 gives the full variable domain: NAGVMQNPRHLVRRRGQEARLRCSPMKGHSHVYWYRQLPEEGLKFMVYLQKENIIDESGMPKERFSAEFPKEGPSILRIQQVVRGDSAAYFCASSPTGQETQYFGPGTRLLVL.

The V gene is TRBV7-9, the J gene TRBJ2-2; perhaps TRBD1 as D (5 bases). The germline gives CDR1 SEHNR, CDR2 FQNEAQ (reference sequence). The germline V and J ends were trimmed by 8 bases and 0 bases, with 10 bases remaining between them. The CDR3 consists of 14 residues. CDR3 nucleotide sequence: TGTGCCAGCCAAAGGGGATCGAACACCGGGGAGCTGTTTTTT. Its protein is CASQRGSNTGELFF.